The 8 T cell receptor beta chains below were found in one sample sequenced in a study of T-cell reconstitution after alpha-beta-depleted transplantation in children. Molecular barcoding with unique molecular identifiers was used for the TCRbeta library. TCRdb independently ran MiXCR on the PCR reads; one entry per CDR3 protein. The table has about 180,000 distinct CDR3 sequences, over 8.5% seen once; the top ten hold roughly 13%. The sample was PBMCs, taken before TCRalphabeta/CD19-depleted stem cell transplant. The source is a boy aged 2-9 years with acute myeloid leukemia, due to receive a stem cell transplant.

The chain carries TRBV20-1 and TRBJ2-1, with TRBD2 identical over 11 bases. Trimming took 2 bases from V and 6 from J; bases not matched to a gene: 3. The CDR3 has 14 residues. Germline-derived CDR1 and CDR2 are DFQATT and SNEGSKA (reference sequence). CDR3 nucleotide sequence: TGCAGTGCTAGACCTAGCGGGGGGCTCAATGAGCAGTTCTTC. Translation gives CSARPSGGLNEQFF.

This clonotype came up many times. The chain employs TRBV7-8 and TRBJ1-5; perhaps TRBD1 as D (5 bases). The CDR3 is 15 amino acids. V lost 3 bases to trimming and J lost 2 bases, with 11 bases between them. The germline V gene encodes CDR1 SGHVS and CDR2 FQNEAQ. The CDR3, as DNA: TGTGCCAGCAGCTTTACAGACAGTCGCAATCAGCCCCAGCATTTT. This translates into CASSFTDSRNQPQHF. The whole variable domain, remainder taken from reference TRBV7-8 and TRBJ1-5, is GAGVSQSPRYKVAKRGQDVALRCDPISGHVSLFWYQQALGQGPEFLTYFQNEAQLDKSGLPSDRFFAERPEGSVSTLKIQRTQQEDSAVYLCASSFTDSRNQPQHFGDGTRLSIL.

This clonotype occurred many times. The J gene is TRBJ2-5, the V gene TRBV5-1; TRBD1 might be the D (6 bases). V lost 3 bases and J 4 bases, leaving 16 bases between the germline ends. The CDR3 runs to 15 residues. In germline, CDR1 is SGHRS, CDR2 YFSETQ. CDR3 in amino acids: CASSSTGGVRETQYF. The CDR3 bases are TGCGCCAGCAGCTCGACAGGTGGGGTACGAGAGACCCAGTACTTC.

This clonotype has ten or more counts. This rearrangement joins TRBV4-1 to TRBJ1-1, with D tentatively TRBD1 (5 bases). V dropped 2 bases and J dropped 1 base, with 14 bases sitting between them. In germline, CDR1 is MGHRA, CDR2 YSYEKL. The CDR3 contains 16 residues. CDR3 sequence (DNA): TGCGCCAGCAGCCAACCCACGACAGAAAAGAACACTGAAGCTTTCTTT. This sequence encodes CASSQPTTEKNTEAFF.

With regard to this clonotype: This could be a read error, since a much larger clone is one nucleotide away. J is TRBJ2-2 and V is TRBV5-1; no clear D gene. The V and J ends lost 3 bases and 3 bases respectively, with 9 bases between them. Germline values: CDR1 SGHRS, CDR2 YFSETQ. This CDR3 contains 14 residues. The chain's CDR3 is CASSSRHYTGELFF. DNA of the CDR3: TGCGCCAGCAGCTCAAGACACTACACCGGGGAGCTGTTTTTT.

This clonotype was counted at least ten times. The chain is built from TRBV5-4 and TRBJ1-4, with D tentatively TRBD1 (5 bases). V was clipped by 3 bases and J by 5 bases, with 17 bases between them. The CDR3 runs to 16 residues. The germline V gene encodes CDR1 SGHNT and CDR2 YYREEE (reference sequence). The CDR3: CASSSEAGGGNEKLFF. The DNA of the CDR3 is TGTGCCAGCAGCTCGGAGGCTGGGGGAGGGAATGAAAAACTGTTTTTT.

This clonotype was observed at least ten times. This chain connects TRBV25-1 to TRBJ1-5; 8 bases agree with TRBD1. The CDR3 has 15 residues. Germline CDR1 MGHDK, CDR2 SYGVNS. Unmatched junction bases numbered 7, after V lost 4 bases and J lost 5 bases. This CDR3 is CASSGYTGGDQPQHF. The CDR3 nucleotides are TGTGCCAGCAGTGGTTACACAGGGGGGGATCAGCCCCAGCATTTT.

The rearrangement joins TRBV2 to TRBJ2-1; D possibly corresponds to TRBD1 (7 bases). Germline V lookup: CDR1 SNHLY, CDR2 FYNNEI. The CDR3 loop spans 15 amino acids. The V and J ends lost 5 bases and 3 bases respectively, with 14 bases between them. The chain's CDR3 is CASSRGTALYNEQFF. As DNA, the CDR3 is TGTGCCAGCAGTCGCGGGACAGCTCTCTACAATGAGCAGTTCTTC. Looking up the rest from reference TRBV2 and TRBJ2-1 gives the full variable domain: EPEVTQTPSHQVTQMGQEVILRCVPISNHLYFYWYRQILGQKVEFLVSFYNNEISEKSEIFDDQFSVERPDGSNFTLKIRSTKLEDSAMYFCASSRGTALYNEQFFGPGTRLTVL.